The 26 T cell receptor beta chains below were found in one sample sequenced in a study of a mutant IDH1 vaccine in newly diagnosed glioma. Sequencing was performed with immunoSEQ multiplex PCR; in TCRdb, only in-frame clones are kept and a portion is missing. The top ten hold 25% to 35% of the sample, which has some 31,000 clones, 65% to 85% seen once. The time point was: week 47, end of study. One vaccine dose held 300 ug of mutant IDH1 20-mer peptide and came with topical imiquimod. Their specific antigens are unknown. The sample here was PBMCs, taken from a glioma patient whose treatment included an IDH1 peptide vaccine. These receptors all stem from a man aged 25-45 years with glioma.

The rearrangement links TRBV5-1 to TRBJ2-3, with 8 bases aligning to TRBD2. The CDR3 is 18 amino acids. Trimming took 2 bases from V and 0 from J; bases not matched to a gene: 11. In germline, CDR1 is SGHRS, CDR2 YFSETQ. The CDR3 sequence: CASSFLRGATISTDTQYF. The CDR3 DNA reads TGCGCCAGCAGCTTTTTGCGGGGGGCCACCATTAGCACAGATACGCAGTATTTT.

The chain is built from TRBV5-4 and TRBJ2-2; 10 nucleotides line up with TRBD1. V shed 4 bases and J 3 bases; nucleotides not matched to a gene: 6. CDR1 is SGHNT, CDR2 YYREEE, per germline (reference sequence). The CDR3 sequence is 16 residues long. Here the CDR3 reads CASSGGTGVDTGELFF. The CDR3, as DNA: TGTGCCAGCAGCGGGGGGACAGGGGTGGACACCGGGGAGCTGTTTTTT.

This clone was recorded once. The chain combines TRBV18 with TRBJ1-3, with 10 bases fitting TRBD1. After removal of 3 bases from V and 1 base from J, the junction contained 12 bases not matched to a gene. Germline loops: CDR1 KGHSH, CDR2 LQKENI. The CDR3 length is 19 residues. The CDR3 is CASSPSPGQGIFSGNTIYF. As DNA, the CDR3 is TGTGCCAGCTCACCGTCTCCGGGACAGGGGATCTTTTCTGGAAACACCATATATTTT.

V usage is TRBV25-1 and J usage is TRBJ2-1, with 7 bases fitting TRBD1. Per the germline V gene, CDR1 is MGHDK and CDR2 is SYGVNS. Trimming at V came to 9 bases and at J to 2 bases, leaving 7 bases not matched to a gene. The CDR3 sequence is 14 residues long. CDR3 sequence: CASTGRGTYNEQFF. CDR3 in DNA: TGTGCCAGTACTGGCAGGGGGACCTACAATGAGCAGTTCTTC.

This chain connects TRBV30 to TRBJ2-5; a possible D gene is TRBD1 (5 bases). Trimming left V 2 bases short and J 4 bases short, with 14 bases between. The CDR3 sequence is 14 residues long. Germline V gene lookup returns CDR1 GTSNPN and CDR2 SVGIG (reference sequence). The CDR3 sequence is CAWSPARVGETQYF. The CDR3 DNA sequence: TGTGCCTGGAGTCCCGCCAGGGTGGGAGAGACCCAGTACTTC. The variable domain in full, with the rest retrieved from reference TRBV30 and TRBJ2-5, is SQTIHQWPATLVQPVGSPLSLECTVEGTSNPNLYWYRQAAGRGLQLLFYSVGIGQISSEVPQNLSASRPQDRQFILSSKKLLLSDSGFYLCAWSPARVGETQYFGPGTRLLVL.

The chain uses TRBV2 and TRBJ1-3; TRBD1 is a possible D gene (5 bases). The CDR3 has 15 amino acids. Deletions cut 4 bases from V and 4 bases from J, with 14 bases between. CDR1 and CDR2 from the germline V gene are SNHLY and FYNNEI. CDR3 sequence reads: CASSVGGSGGNTIYF. In DNA, the CDR3 is TGTGCCAGCAGTGTTGGGGGGTCGGGAGGAAACACCATATATTTT.

This clone was picked up a small number of times. This chain joins TRBV11-1 and TRBJ2-1; TRBD1 matches 7 bases. Germline-derived CDR1 and CDR2 are SGHAT and FQDESV (reference sequence). V shed 4 bases, J shed 8 bases, and the junction held 14 bases outside the gene matches. The CDR3 runs to 16 residues. The CDR3 protein is CASSSRGGRGNYEQFF. CDR3 DNA: TGTGCCAGCAGCTCGCGAGGGGGCAGGGGGAATTATGAGCAGTTCTTC.

This clone was seen a single time. The chain recombines TRBV4-3 with TRBJ2-3; 9 nucleotides align to TRBD2. The CDR3 extends over 16 amino acids. V dropped 4 bases and J dropped 2; count of bases not matched to a gene: 7. The V gene's germline CDR1 is LGHNA and CDR2 YSLEER. This CDR3 reads CASSPVAGAFTDTQYF. As DNA, the CDR3 is TGCGCCAGCAGCCCCGTAGCGGGGGCCTTCACAGATACGCAGTATTTT.

The V and J genes are TRBV1 and TRBJ2-2; the table's D call of TRBD2 was not tested on the DNA. TRBV1 is given as a pseudogene. The CDR3 loop spans 20 amino acids. The CDR3 sequence: CTSSQDTSGGFSGNTGELFF. The CDR3, as DNA: TGCACCAGCAGCCAAGATACCAGCGGGGGGTTTAGTGGGAACACCGGGGAGCTGTTTTTT.

The V gene is TRBV5-4, the J gene TRBJ2-5, with D maybe TRBD2 (5 bases). The CDR3 runs to 16 residues. The germline V and J ends were trimmed by 2 bases and 6 bases, with 20 bases remaining between them. CDR1 and CDR2 (germline): SGHNT, YYREEE (reference sequence). CDR3 in DNA: TGTGCCAGCAGCTTTCGCGGCTCCCTAGCCTTGAAGACCCAGTACTTC. Its translation is CASSFRGSLALKTQYF. Full variable domain (outside the CDR3, taken from reference TRBV5-4 and TRBJ2-5): ETGVTQSPTHLIKTRGQQVTLRCSSQSGHNTVSWYQQALGQGPQFIFQYYREEENGRGNFPPRFSGLQFPNYSSELNVNALELDDSALYLCASSFRGSLALKTQYFGPGTRLLVL.

The V gene is TRBV6-5, the J gene TRBJ2-5; D is perhaps TRBD2 (7 bases). Germline lookup yields CDR1 MNHEY and CDR2 SVGAGI. V lost 2 bases and J 4 bases, leaving 14 bases between the germline ends. The CDR3 has 15 amino acids. CDR3 bases: TGTGCCAGCAGTTACGATCAGGGAGGGGGAGAGACCCAGTACTTC. It translates to CASSYDQGGGETQYF.

The rearrangement joins TRBV6-5 to TRBJ2-7; the D gene is possibly TRBD1 (5 bases). Trimming left V 0 bases short and J 2 bases short, with 8 bases between. The CDR3 is 14 amino acids. Per the germline V gene, CDR1 is MNHEY and CDR2 is SVGAGI. DNA for the CDR3: TGTGCCAGCAGTTACTCGGGGCCACCCTACGAGCAGTACTTC. As protein: CASSYSGPPYEQYF.

This chain connects TRBV14 to TRBJ2-1; TRBD1 might be the D (6 bases). CDR3 length: 16 residues. CDR1 and CDR2 (germline): SGHDN, FVKESK. V lost 1 base, J lost 2 bases, and 12 bases lay in between. Here the CDR3 reads CASSQVYGGTYNEQFF. Written as DNA, the CDR3 is TGTGCCAGCAGCCAAGTCTATGGGGGCACCTACAATGAGCAGTTCTTC.

The chain employs TRBV28 and TRBJ1-5, with D tentatively TRBD1 (5 bases). Trimming cost V 5 bases and J 0 bases, with 11 bases left between them. The CDR3 has 15 amino acids. Per the germline V gene, CDR1 is MDHEN and CDR2 is SYDVKM. CDR3: CASSRDGLSNQPQHF. CDR3 in DNA: TGTGCCAGCAGTCGGGACGGACTTAGCAATCAGCCCCAGCATTTT.

The chain is built from TRBV13 and TRBJ1-5, with D maybe TRBD1 (5 bases). CDR3 length: 16 residues. Germline V gives CDR1 PRHDT, CDR2 FYEKMQ (reference sequence). Trimming cost V 0 bases and J 5 bases, with 14 bases left between them. CDR3 DNA sequence: TGTGCCAGCAGCTTAGGCCTAGGGACCACAGATCAGCCCCAGCATTTT. This translates into CASSLGLGTTDQPQHF.

This chain connects TRBV25-1 to TRBJ2-7; D gene unclear. Germline CDR1 is MGHDK and CDR2 is SYGVNS. This CDR3 has 12 residues. Trimming stripped 3 bases from V and 3 bases from J, with 6 bases between. CDR3 sequence: CASSDSFYEQYF. The DNA for the CDR3 is TGTGCCAGCAGTGACAGTTTCTACGAGCAGTACTTC.

The chain combines TRBV25-1 with TRBJ2-7; a weak D match, TRBD2 (6 bases). Germline lookup yields CDR1 MGHDK and CDR2 SYGVNS. V was pared by 2 bases and J by 3 bases, with 14 bases between. The CDR3 runs 15 residues. The CDR3 region is CASSELGGDLYEQYF. The CDR3 DNA reads as TGTGCCAGCAGTGAACTTGGCGGGGATCTCTACGAGCAGTACTTC.

The chain's CDR3 is CASSLGGSAGLTNYGYTF. The CDR3 DNA reads as TGTGCCAGCAGCCTAGGGGGCTCGGCAGGCCTTACTAACTATGGCTACACCTTC. J is TRBJ1-2 and V is TRBV7-8; 7 bases map to TRBD1. V was pared by 5 bases and J by 0 bases, with 15 bases of the junction left unmatched. Germline V lookup: CDR1 SGHVS, CDR2 FQNEAQ. CDR3 length equals 18 residues.

V gene TRBV5-6 combines with J gene TRBJ2-4, with a tentative D call TRBD1 (6 bases). Germline assignment: CDR1 SGHDT and CDR2 YYEEEE. CDR3 length: 15 amino acids. Trimming took 3 bases from V and 6 from J, leaving 16 bases between them. The CDR3 spells CASSSGTRQGNIQYF. The CDR3 DNA reads as TGTGCCAGCAGCTCCGGGACACGTCAAGGAAACATTCAGTACTTC.

This clone was observed a handful of times. V and J are TRBV2 and TRBJ2-7, with D unresolved. The length of the CDR3 is 12 residues. V lost 5 bases and J lost 4, with 9 bases in between. The germline V gene encodes CDR1 SNHLY and CDR2 FYNNEI. The DNA of the CDR3 is TGTGCCAGCAGTTCCCGACCGTACGAGCAGTACTTC. This gives the protein CASSSRPYEQYF.

The V call is TRBV27, the J call TRBJ1-5; D uncertain. The CDR3 covers 14 residues. V was pared by 5 bases and J by 4 bases, with 12 bases between. The germline V gene encodes CDR1 MNHEY and CDR2 SMNVEV (reference sequence). CDR3 DNA: TGTGCCAGCAGTCCGTACAGCTATAATCAGCCCCAGCATTTT. It codes for CASSPYSYNQPQHF.

The chain couples TRBV30 to TRBJ2-1; 7 bases agree with TRBD1. There are 15 residues in the CDR3. The V gene end was trimmed by 0 bases and the J gene end by 3 bases; junction bases not matched to a gene: 5. CDR1 GTSNPN and CDR2 SVGIG come from the germline V gene (reference sequence). The CDR3: CAWSVTRTGYNEQFF. The DNA of the CDR3 is TGTGCCTGGAGTGTGACCCGGACAGGCTACAATGAGCAGTTCTTC.

The chain links TRBV10-1 to TRBJ1-2, with D perhaps matching TRBD1 (5 bases). V dropped 6 bases and J dropped 4 bases, with 21 bases sitting between them. Germline CDR1 WNHNN, CDR2 SYGVQD (reference sequence). This CDR3 contains 16 residues. The CDR3 spells CASSDKQGEASYGYTF. The CDR3 DNA follows: TGCGCCAGCAGCGATAAGCAGGGCGAGGCGAGCTATGGCTACACCTTC.

This chain links TRBV6-1 with TRBJ1-5; TRBD1 matches 8 bases. CDR1 is MNHNS and CDR2 is SASEGT in the germline V gene. The CDR3 covers 14 residues. The V segment lost 7 bases and the J segment 11 bases; nucleotides outside the gene matches: 13. CDR3: CASTLDRVGRAQHF. The CDR3 DNA reads as TGTGCCAGCACCTTGGACAGGGTGGGTAGGGCCCAGCATTTT.

The V call is TRBV6-6, the J call TRBJ1-4; TRBD1 matches 9 bases. V trimming: 0 bases; J trimming: 12 bases; junction bases outside the gene matches: 2. Germline V gene lookup returns CDR1 MNHNY and CDR2 SVGAGI (reference sequence). The CDR3 extends over 13 amino acids. CDR3: CASSYSGTGQLFF. The CDR3 DNA sequence: TGTGCCAGCAGTTACTCAGGGACAGGGCAACTGTTTTTT.

J is TRBJ2-6 and V is TRBV10-3; 8 nucleotides agree with TRBD1. CDR3 length: 15 amino acids. Germline CDR1 and CDR2: ENHRY and SYGVKD. The junction had 4 bases not matched to a gene; V was cut back by 7 bases and J by 2 bases. DNA of the CDR3: TGTGCCATCAACCAACAGGGGGCTGGGGCCAACGTCCTGACTTTC. This gives the protein CAINQQGAGANVLTF.